This T cell receptor (beta chain) appears in the sequencing data of a study of cytomegalovirus exposure and HLA in healthy donors. The primer mix had 60 Vbeta and 13 Jbeta primers. Here immunoSEQ multiplex PCR was the method, and the copy in TCRdb shows in-frame clones only, minus some. There are approximately 170,000 clones in the sample; around 68% occur only once, and roughly 1.4% lies in the top ten. V dropped 0 bases and J dropped 3; count of bases not matched to a gene: 1. The length of the CDR3 is 16 residues. CDR1 LGHNA and CDR2 YSLEER come from the germline V gene. The rearrangement links TRBV4-3 to TRBJ2-1, with 11 bases identical to TRBD1. This clonotype originated in a man between 50 and 59 years old in good health and CMV-seronegative. The sequenced material came from PBMCs. The CDR3 DNA sequence: TGCGCCAGCAGCCAAGATGGGACAGGGGGCTACAATGAGCAGTTCTTC. It is translated as CASSQDGTGGYNEQFF.